The 3 T cell receptor beta chains presented below share a single source sample, sequenced in a study of T cells expressing NK-cell markers. TCRdb reprocessed the 5' RACE reads and stores each CDR3 protein as one record, lacking DNA. This sample's table reports about 110,000 distinct CDR3 sequences. Source material: blood T cells: a sorted CD56 or NKG2C T cell subset, CD4+ or CD8+ T cells, or bulk PBMC T cells (not recorded which). The origin of the receptors is a woman between 18 and 70 years old in good health.

V is TRBV7-2 and J is TRBJ2-3; TCRdb lists TRBD1, though no DNA is available to test this call. The CDR3 runs 15 residues. In germline, CDR1 is SGHTA, CDR2 FQGNSA. This CDR3 is CASSPPNNAGDTQYF.

The V call is TRBV12-3 or TRBV12-4, the J call TRBJ2-3; TCRdb reports TRBD1, a call that lacks DNA to check it against. This CDR3 contains 15 residues. CDR3 amino acids: CASSTGGGAADTQYF.

The rearrangement uses TRBV19 and TRBJ2-1; there is no DNA to check the TCRdb D call of TRBD2. This CDR3 contains 13 residues. Germline lookup yields CDR1 LNHDA and CDR2 SQIVND (reference sequence). The CDR3 region is CASSTGAGNEQFF.